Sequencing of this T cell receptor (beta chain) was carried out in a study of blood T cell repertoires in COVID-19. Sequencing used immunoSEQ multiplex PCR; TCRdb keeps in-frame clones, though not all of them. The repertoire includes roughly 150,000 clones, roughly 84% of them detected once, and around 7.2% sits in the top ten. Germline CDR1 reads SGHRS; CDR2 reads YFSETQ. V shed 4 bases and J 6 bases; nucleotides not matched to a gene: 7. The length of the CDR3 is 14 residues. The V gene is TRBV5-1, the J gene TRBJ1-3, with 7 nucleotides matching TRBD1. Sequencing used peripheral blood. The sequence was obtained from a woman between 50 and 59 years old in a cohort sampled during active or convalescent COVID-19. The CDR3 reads CASSTGDSKNTIYF. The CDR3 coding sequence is TGCGCCAGCAGCACGGGGGACAGTAAAAACACCATATATTTT.